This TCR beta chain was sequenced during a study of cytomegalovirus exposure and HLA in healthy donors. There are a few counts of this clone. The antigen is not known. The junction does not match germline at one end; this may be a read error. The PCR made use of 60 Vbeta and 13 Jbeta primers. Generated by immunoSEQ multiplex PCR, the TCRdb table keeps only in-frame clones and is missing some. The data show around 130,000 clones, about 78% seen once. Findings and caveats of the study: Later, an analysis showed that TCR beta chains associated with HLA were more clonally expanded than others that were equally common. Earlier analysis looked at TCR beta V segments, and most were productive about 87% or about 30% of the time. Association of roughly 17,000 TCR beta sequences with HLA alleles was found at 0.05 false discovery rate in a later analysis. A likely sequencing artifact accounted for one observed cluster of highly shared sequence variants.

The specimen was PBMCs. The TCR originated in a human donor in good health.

The CDR3 nucleotides read TGTGCCATCAGTGACCCTACCGGGACTAGCGGGTTTTCGAGCCCTTTCTTC. It is translated as CAISDPTGTSGFSSPFF. This chain uses TRBV10-3 with TRBJ2-7; 12 bases map to TRBD2. Germline CDR1 and CDR2: ENHRY and SYGVKD. The CDR3 loop spans 17 amino acids.